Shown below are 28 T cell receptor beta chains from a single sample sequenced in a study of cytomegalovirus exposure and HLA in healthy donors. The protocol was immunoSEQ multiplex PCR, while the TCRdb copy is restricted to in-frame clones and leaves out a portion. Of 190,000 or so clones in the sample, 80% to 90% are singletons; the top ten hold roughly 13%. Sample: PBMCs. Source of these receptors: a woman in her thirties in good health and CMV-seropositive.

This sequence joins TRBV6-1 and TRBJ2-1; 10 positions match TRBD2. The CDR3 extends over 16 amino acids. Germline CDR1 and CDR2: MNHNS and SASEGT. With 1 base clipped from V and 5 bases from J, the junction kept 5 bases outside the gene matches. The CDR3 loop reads CASSEELAGRDNEQFF. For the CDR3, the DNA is TGTGCCAGCAGTGAAGAACTAGCGGGAAGGGACAATGAGCAGTTCTTC.

CDR3 coding DNA: TGTGCCAGCAGCGGGGAGGGGGAGAGCTCCTACAATGAGCAGTTCTTC. It is translated as CASSGEGESSYNEQFF. The chain has TRBV9 and TRBJ2-1; D is possibly TRBD2 (7 bases). The V gene lost 3 bases and the J gene lost 0 bases, with 13 bases spanning the gap. This CDR3 contains 16 residues. Germline V lookup: CDR1 SGDLS, CDR2 YYNGEE.

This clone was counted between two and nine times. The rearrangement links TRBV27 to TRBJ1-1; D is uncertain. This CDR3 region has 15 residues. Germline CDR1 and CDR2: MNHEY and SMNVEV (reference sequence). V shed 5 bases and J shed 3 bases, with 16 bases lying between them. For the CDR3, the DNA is TGTGCCAGCAGTCAAAGCAGGATCTTGGACACTGAAGCTTTCTTT. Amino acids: CASSQSRILDTEAFF.

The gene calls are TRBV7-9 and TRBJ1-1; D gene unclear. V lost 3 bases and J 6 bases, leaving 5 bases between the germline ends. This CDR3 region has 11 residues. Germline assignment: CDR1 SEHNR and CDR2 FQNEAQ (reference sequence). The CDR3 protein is CASSLSPEAFF. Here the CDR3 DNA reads TGTGCCAGCAGCTTGAGCCCTGAAGCTTTCTTT.

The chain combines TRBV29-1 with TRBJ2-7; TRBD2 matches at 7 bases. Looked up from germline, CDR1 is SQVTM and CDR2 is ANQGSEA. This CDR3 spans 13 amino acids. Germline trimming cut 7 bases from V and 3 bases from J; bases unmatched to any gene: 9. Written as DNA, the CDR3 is TGCAGCGCTGGACTAGGGACTGGCTACGAGCAGTACTTC. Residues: CSAGLGTGYEQYF.

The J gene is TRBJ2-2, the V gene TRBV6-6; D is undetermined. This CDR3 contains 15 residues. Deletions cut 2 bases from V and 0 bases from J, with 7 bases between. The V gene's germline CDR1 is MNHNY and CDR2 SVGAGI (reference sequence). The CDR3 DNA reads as TGTGCCAGCAGTTACGACGGGTCGAACACCGGGGAGCTGTTTTTT. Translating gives CASSYDGSNTGELFF.

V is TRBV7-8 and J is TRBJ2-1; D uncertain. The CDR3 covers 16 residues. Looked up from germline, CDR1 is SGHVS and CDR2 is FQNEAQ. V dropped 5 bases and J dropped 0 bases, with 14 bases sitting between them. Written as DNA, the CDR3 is TGTGCCAGCAGCCCCCTTTTTACCAGCTCCTACAATGAGCAGTTCTTC. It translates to CASSPLFTSSYNEQFF.

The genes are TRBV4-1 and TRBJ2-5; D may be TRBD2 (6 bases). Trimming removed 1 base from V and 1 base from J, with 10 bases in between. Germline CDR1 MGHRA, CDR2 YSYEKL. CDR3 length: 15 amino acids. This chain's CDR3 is CASSQGGGAQETQYF. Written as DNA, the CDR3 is TGCGCCAGCAGCCAAGGGGGCGGGGCCCAAGAGACCCAGTACTTC.

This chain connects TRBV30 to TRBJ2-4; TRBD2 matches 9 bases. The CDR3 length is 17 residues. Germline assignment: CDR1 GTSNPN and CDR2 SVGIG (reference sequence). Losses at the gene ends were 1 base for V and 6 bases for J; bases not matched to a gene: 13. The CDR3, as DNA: TGTGCCTGGAGTGCCCTTGGCGGGAGGGCTTTAGCAAACATTCAGTACTTC. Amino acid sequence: CAWSALGGRALANIQYF.

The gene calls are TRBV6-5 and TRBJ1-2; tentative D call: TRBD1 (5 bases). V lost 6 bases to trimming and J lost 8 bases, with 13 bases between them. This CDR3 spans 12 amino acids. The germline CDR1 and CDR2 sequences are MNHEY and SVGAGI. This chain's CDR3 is CASSRDYTGYTF. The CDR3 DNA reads TGTGCCAGCAGCCGGGACTATACGGGCTACACCTTC.

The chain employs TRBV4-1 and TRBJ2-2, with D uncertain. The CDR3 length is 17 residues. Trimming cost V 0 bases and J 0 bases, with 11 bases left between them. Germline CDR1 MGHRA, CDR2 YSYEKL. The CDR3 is CASSQDPASANTGELFF. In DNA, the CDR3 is TGCGCCAGCAGCCAAGATCCAGCGAGCGCGAACACCGGGGAGCTGTTTTTT.

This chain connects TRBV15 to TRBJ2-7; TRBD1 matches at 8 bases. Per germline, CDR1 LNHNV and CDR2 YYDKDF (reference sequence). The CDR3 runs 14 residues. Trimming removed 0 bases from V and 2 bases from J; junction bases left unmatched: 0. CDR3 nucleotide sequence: TGTGCCACCAGCAGAGAGACAGGGGCCTACGAGCAGTACTTC. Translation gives CATSRETGAYEQYF.

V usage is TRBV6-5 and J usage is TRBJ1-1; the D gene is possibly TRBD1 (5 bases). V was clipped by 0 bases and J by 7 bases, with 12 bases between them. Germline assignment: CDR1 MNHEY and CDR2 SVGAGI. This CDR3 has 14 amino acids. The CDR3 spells CASSYSFQGGEAFF. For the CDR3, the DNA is TGTGCCAGCAGTTACTCGTTTCAGGGAGGTGAAGCTTTCTTT.

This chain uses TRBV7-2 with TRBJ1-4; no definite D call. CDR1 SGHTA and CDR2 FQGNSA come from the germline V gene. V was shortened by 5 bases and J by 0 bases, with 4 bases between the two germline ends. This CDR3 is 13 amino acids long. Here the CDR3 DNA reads TGTGCCAGCAGCCTTCCAACTAATGAAAAACTGTTTTTT. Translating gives CASSLPTNEKLFF.

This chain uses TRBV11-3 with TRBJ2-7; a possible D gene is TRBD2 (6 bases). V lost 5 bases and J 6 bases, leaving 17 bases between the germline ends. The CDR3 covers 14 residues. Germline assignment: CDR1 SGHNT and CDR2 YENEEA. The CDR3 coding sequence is TGTGCCAGCAGCCGATTCTGGGGGGAAGGCGAGCAGTACTTC. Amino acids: CASSRFWGEGEQYF.

This CDR3 reads CASSRTGQVFTEAFF. CDR3 sequence (DNA): TGCGCCAGCAGCAGGACGGGACAGGTGTTCACTGAAGCTTTCTTT. The chain carries TRBV5-1 and TRBJ1-1, with 8 positions matching TRBD1. V trimming: 4 bases; J trimming: 4 bases; junction bases outside the gene matches: 9. The germline V gene has CDR1 SGHRS and CDR2 YFSETQ. The CDR3 contains 15 residues.

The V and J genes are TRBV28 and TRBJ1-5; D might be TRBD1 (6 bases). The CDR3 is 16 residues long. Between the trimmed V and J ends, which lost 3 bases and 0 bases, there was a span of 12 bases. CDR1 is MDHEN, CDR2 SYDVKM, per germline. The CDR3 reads CASSLYGQFSNQPQHF. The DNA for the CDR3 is TGTGCCAGCAGTTTGTACGGACAGTTTAGCAATCAGCCCCAGCATTTT.

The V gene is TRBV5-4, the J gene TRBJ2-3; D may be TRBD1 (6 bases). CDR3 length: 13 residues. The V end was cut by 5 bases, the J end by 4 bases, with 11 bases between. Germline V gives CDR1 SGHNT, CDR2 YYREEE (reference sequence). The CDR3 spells CASRNWTADTQYF. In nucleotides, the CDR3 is TGTGCCAGCAGGAACTGGACAGCAGATACGCAGTATTTT.

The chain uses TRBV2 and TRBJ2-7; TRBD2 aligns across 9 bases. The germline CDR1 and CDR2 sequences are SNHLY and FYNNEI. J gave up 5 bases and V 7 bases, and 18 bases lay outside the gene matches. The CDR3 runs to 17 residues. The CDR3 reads CASMRSGSGSNWHEQYF. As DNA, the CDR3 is TGTGCCAGCATGAGGAGCGGTAGCGGGAGTAATTGGCACGAGCAGTACTTC.

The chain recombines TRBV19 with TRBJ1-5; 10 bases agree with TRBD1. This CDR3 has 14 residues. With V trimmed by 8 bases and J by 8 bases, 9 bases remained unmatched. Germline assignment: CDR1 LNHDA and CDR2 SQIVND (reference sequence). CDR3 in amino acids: CASGRQGAAEPQHF. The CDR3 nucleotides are TGTGCCAGTGGACGACAGGGGGCGGCTGAGCCCCAGCATTTT.

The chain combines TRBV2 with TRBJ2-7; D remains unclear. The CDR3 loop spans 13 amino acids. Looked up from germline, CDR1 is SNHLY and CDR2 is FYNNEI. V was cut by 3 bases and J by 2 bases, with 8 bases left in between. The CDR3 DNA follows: TGTGCCAGCAGTGAGTGGTCAGCCTACGAGCAGTACTTC. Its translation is CASSEWSAYEQYF.

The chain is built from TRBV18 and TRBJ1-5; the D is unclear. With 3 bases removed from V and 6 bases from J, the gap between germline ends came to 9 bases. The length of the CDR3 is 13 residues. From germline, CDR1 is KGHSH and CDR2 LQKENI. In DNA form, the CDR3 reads TGTGCCAGCTCACCCGGCTCAGGTCAGCCCCAGCATTTT. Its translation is CASSPGSGQPQHF.

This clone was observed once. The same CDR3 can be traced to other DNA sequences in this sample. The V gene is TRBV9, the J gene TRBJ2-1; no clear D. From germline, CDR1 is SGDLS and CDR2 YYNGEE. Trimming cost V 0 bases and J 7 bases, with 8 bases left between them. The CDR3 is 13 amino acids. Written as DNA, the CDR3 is TGTGCCAGCAGCGTAGGTCCCGGGAATGAGCAGTTCTTC. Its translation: CASSVGPGNEQFF.

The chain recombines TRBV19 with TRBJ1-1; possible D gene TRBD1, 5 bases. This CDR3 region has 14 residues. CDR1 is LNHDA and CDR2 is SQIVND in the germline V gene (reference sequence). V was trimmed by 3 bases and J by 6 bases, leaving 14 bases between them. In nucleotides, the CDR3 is TGTGCCAGTAGTATCGGGGGAGCTAGGTCTGAAGCTTTCTTT. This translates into CASSIGGARSEAFF. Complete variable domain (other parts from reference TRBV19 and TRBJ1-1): DGGITQSPKYLFRKEGQNVTLSCEQNLNHDAMYWYRQDPGQGLRLIYYSQIVNDFQKGDIAEGYSVSREKKESFPLTVTSAQKNPTAFYLCASSIGGARSEAFFGQGTRLTVV.

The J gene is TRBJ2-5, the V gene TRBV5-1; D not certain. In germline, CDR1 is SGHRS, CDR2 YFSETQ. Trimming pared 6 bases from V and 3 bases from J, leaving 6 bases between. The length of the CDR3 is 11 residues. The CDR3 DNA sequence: TGCGCCAGCAAATCAGAAGAGACCCAGTACTTC. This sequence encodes CASKSEETQYF.

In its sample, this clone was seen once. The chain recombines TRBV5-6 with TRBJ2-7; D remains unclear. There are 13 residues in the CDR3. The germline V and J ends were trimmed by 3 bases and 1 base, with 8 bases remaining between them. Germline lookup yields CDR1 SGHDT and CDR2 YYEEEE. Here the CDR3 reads CASSSGFSYEQYF. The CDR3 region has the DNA TGTGCCAGCAGCTCCGGGTTTTCCTACGAGCAGTACTTC.

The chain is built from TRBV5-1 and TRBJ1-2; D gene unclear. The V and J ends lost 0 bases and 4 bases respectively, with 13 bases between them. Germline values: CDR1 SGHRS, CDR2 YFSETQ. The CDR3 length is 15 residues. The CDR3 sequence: CASSLGHSRIYGYTF. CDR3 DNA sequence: TGCGCCAGCAGCTTGGGTCACAGTCGCATCTATGGCTACACCTTC.

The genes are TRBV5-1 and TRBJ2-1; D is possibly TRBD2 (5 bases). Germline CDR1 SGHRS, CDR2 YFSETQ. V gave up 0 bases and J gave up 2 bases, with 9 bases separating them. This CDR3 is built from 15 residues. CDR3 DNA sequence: TGCGCCAGCAGCTTGGGGAGCGGAACCTACAATGAGCAGTTCTTC. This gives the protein CASSLGSGTYNEQFF.